This TCR beta chain was identified during a study of control samples from healthy donors and cancer patients. Here immunoSEQ multiplex PCR was the method, and the copy in TCRdb shows in-frame clones only, minus some. The sample contains 75,000 to 90,000 clones, 75% to 90% of which appear only once. Trimming stripped 0 bases from V and 3 bases from J, with 12 bases between. Germline lookup yields CDR1 SGHRS and CDR2 YFSETQ. This CDR3 is built from 15 residues. Sequencing was performed on blood. The clonotype comes from a man aged 50 to 59 in good health. The chain carries TRBV5-1 and TRBJ1-2; D gene ambiguous. Here the CDR3 DNA reads TGCGCCAGCAGCTTGGCTTGGCAGGCGCACTATGGCTACACCTTC. This translates into CASSLAWQAHYGYTF.